These T cell receptor beta chains were read from a single sample in a study of blood T cell repertoires in COVID-19. This table comes from immunoSEQ multiplex PCR, and its TCRdb copy is limited to in-frame clones, with some not included. The sample includes under 400,000 clones, about nine tenths of them seen just once. Sequenced material: PBMCs or T cells enriched from blood (not recorded which). The receptor set was obtained from a young woman who had been exposed to COVID-19. CDR3s include the opening cysteine and the closing phenylalanine or tryptophan. D genes are given only for firm matches. Clone size is given for some rows only: seen once, a few or many times, or a class if the clone is expanded.

-,TRBV27,-,TRBJ2-1,TGTGCCAGCAGTCCCGGGACAAAACTAAACAATGAGCAGTTCTTC,CASSPGTKLNNEQFF
few,TRBV5-4,TRBD1,TRBJ1-5,TGTGCCAGCAGCCCGGACAGGGGGCTGAATCAGCCCCAGCATTTT,CASSPDRGLNQPQHF
-,TRBV28,-,TRBJ2-7,TGTGCCAGCAGTGCGACTATGATCGAGCAGTACTTC,CASSATMIEQYF
-,TRBV29-1,TRBD2,TRBJ2-1,TGCAGCGTTGAGACTAGCGGGGGCAACAATGAGCAGTTCTTC,CSVETSGGNNEQFF
-,TRBV28,TRBD2,TRBJ2-5,TGTGCCACCCAGGGAGGACTAGCGGGACGCCAAGAGACCCAGTACTTC,CATQGGLAGRQETQYF
-,TRBV3-1/TRBV3-2,-,TRBJ2-3,TGTGCCAGCAGCCGACAGGCGAAGGCCACAGATACGCAGTATTTT,CASSRQAKATDTQYF
-,TRBV5-6,-,TRBJ2-3,TGTGCCAGCAGCTTGATCAGGGGAAGAGATACGCAGTATTTT,CASSLIRGRDTQYF
-,TRBV11-2,-,TRBJ2-1,TGTGCCAGCAGCTTAGAGACCCCCGGACAAGAGCAGTTCTTC,CASSLETPGQEQFF
-,TRBV9,-,TRBJ1-5,TGTGCCAGCAGCAGGGGCACGGGCAATCAGCCCCAGCATTTT,CASSRGTGNQPQHF
once,TRBV10-3,TRBD1,TRBJ2-1,TGTGCCATCAACCCACAGGGGTTTGTGGAGAATGAGCAGTTCTTC,CAINPQGFVENEQFF
-,TRBV6-1,TRBD1,TRBJ2-7,TGTGCCAGCAGTGATCCGGGACAGTTTACCTACGAGCAGTACTTC,CASSDPGQFTYEQYF
-,TRBV25-1,TRBD1,TRBJ1-1,TGTGCCAGCAGCGAGCTGCAGGGGGGCGACACTGAAGCTTTCTTT,CASSELQGGDTEAFF
-,TRBV23-1,TRBD1,TRBJ2-1,TGCGCCAGCAGTCAATCGACTCCGGACAGGGAGGTCCCAAATGAGCAGTTCTTC,CASSQSTPDREVPNEQFF
once,TRBV6-6,TRBD1,TRBJ2-2,TGTGCCAGCAGTAGGGACAGGGCGACCACCGGGGAGCTGTTTTTT,CASSRDRATTGELFF
-,TRBV19,-,TRBJ2-7,TGTGCCAGTAGTATAGCGGGAGAGGTATACGAGCAGTACTTC,CASSIAGEVYEQYF
-,TRBV6-5,-,TRBJ2-7,TGTGCCAGCAGTTACGGGGGCGCCGAGCAGTACTTC,CASSYGGAEQYF
few,TRBV3-1/TRBV3-2,TRBD1,TRBJ1-2,TGTGCCAGCAGCCAAATGACAGGGGGCGCGGGTGGCTACACCTTC,CASSQMTGGAGGYTF
-,TRBV5-6,TRBD2,TRBJ2-5,TGTGCCAGCAGCTTGGGGCTAGCGGGATTATACTTC,CASSLGLAGLYF
-,TRBV5-4,-,TRBJ1-5,TGTGCCAGCAGCTACAGACAGGCAAGCAATCAGCCCCAGCATTTT,CASSYRQASNQPQHF
-,TRBV7-8,TRBD1,TRBJ1-6,TGTGCCAGCAGCCGAGACCCTACAGGGGCGGGTTCACCCCTCCACTTT,CASSRDPTGAGSPLHF
-,TRBV28,TRBD2,TRBJ2-7,TGTGCCAGCAGTTTACGGGCTAGCGGGAGTAACGAGCAGTACTTC,CASSLRASGSNEQYF
-,TRBV20-1,-,TRBJ1-1,TGCAGTGCTTTCACAGGGTTTGAAGCTTTCTTT,CSAFTGFEAFF
-,TRBV19,TRBD2,TRBJ2-1,TGTGCCAGTAGTATTGGACTAGCGGGAGGCAGAGGTGAGCAGTTCTTC,CASSIGLAGGRGEQFF
-,TRBV28,TRBD1,TRBJ1-6,TGTGCCACCGCCCGGGACAGGGATAATTCACCCCTCCACTTT,CATARDRDNSPLHF
-,TRBV18,TRBD2,TRBJ2-1,TGTGCCAGCTCGATCGGGACTAGCGGGAACTACAATGAGCAGTTCTTC,CASSIGTSGNYNEQFF
-,TRBV12-3/TRBV12-4,TRBD1,TRBJ1-1,TGTGCCAGCAGTCCGACAGGGGCCCTGAAAGCTTTCTTT,CASSPTGALKAFF
-,TRBV7-8,TRBD1,TRBJ1-1,TGTGCCAGCAGCCCCACCCGGGACAGGGTAGGGACTGAAGCTTTCTTT,CASSPTRDRVGTEAFF
-,TRBV19,TRBD1,TRBJ1-3,TGTGCCAGTAGTCCCGGGACAGTGCGTGGAAACACCATATATTTT,CASSPGTVRGNTIYF
-,TRBV5-1,TRBD2,TRBJ2-3,TGCGCCAGCAGCTTAAGGGGGACTAGGGCTGATACGCAGTATTTT,CASSLRGTRADTQYF
-,TRBV25-1,-,TRBJ1-1,TGTGCCAGCAGCAGGGACTCCTTTCAATCTGAAGCTTTCTTT,CASSRDSFQSEAFF
-,TRBV10-3,TRBD2,TRBJ2-7,TGTGCCATCAGAACCATAGCCGGACTAGCGGGAGACGAGCAGTACTTC,CAIRTIAGLAGDEQYF
-,TRBV5-1,-,TRBJ2-5,TGCGCCAGCATGGGAGGGCGGGGGCCCCAAGAGACCCAGTACTTC,CASMGGRGPQETQYF
-,TRBV28,TRBD1,TRBJ2-5,TGTGCCAGCAGCTCACCACAGGGGCGGAGGCAAGAGACCCAGTACTTC,CASSSPQGRRQETQYF
-,TRBV9,-,TRBJ2-1,TGTGCCAGCAGCGTAGTTAATAGTATCGATGAGCAGTTCTTC,CASSVVNSIDEQFF
-,TRBV24-1,-,TRBJ2-7,TGTGCCACCAGTGACCAGTATTACGAGCAGTACTTC,CATSDQYYEQYF
-,TRBV2,-,TRBJ1-2,TGTGCCAGCAGTGATGGAGGGGACGACTATGGCTACACCTTC,CASSDGGDDYGYTF
-,TRBV6-1,-,TRBJ1-4,TGTGCCAGCAGTGGTAGCGAAGGGGCCTTCGGGGGAAAACTGTTTTTT,CASSGSEGAFGGKLFF
-,TRBV11-2,-,TRBJ2-7,TGTGCCAGCACCCTCCGGGACTCCTCCTACGAGCAGTACTTC,CASTLRDSSYEQYF
-,TRBV4-2,-,TRBJ1-2,TGTGCCAGCAGATCACCTTCGGGACAAAGCTACACCTTC,CASRSPSGQSYTF
-,TRBV27,-,TRBJ1-6,TGTGCCAGCAGTCCCAGACAGCACGCTAATTCACCCCTCCACTTT,CASSPRQHANSPLHF
-,TRBV28,TRBD1,TRBJ1-5,TGTGCCAGCACAGACAGGGGCAATCAGCCCCAGCATTTT,CASTDRGNQPQHF
-,TRBV27,TRBD2,TRBJ2-1,TGTGCCAGCAGTTTACTTAGCGGGATCGACAATGAGCAGTTCTTC,CASSLLSGIDNEQFF
-,TRBV11-3,TRBD1,TRBJ1-4,TGTGCCAGCAGCTTCGGACAGGGACAGAATGAAAAACTGTTTTTT,CASSFGQGQNEKLFF
once,TRBV10-3,-,TRBJ2-1,TGTGCCATCAGTGATGTATCTAGCCCCAATGAGCAGTTCTTC,CAISDVSSPNEQFF
-,TRBV5-1,TRBD1,TRBJ1-1,TGCGCCAGCAGCTTTATGGGGACAGGAGACCTAATGAACACTGAAGCTTTCTTT,CASSFMGTGDLMNTEAFF
-,TRBV28,TRBD2,TRBJ2-7,TGTGCCAGCAGACTCAGCGGGAACTCCTACGAGCAGTACTTC,CASRLSGNSYEQYF
-,TRBV5-1,-,TRBJ1-1,TGCGCCAGCAGCTTACGGTGGAACACTGAAGCTTTCTTT,CASSLRWNTEAFF
-,TRBV5-8,-,TRBJ1-6,TGTGCCAGCAGCTTGCAGGAGGATTCACCCCTCCACTTT,CASSLQEDSPLHF
-,TRBV28,-,TRBJ1-6,TGTGCCAGCAGTTTGGGCTCGGGGTCGGACGCCTCATCACCCCTCCACTTT,CASSLGSGSDASSPLHF